This T cell receptor beta chain appears in the sequencing data of a study of TIL therapy for anti-PD-1-resistant metastatic lung cancer (dated by TCRdb to the early 2020s). Turning to the overall study: Tumors were collected before any PD-1/PD-L1 blockade, after which patients were given nivolumab, and patients who progressed were given lymphodepletion, an infusion of expanded TIL and IL-2. A median age of approximately 55 years (range roughly 38-75) and a median tumor PD-L1 proportion score of approximately 6.1% were recorded among enrolled patients. Most of the cohort had lung adenocarcinoma, including a few EGFR-mutant tumors and two ALK-rearranged tumors, and half of the patients were either current or former smokers. A median non-synonymous tumor mutation burden of approximately 1.4 mutations per megabase was determined across the cohort by whole-exome sequencing. T cell receptor beta sequencing of tumor and peripheral blood was used to follow clonotypes across the tumor, the expanded TIL product and serial blood samples.

TCR beta CDR3 regions were amplified from genomic DNA by bias-controlled multiplex PCR with the immunoSEQ v3 hsTCRB kit. The TCR libraries were sequenced on an Illumina NextSeq 500 to 2 million or so read pairs for survey level or about 5-6.5 million read pairs for deep level. Regarding the original processing steps: V, D and J genes were assigned, non-productive sequences were removed, and clonality was reported by immunoSEQ Analyzer software. To compare repertoires between infused TIL and blood, productive Simpson clonality was used along with the Morisita overlap index of productive TRB rearrangements. The absolute count of a clonotype in blood was estimated by multiplying the lymphocyte count by the CD3+ fraction and by the productive frequency of the clone. As stored in TCRdb, this immuneACCESS dataset retains in-frame rearrangements with V and J assigned. A fraction of the clones does not appear; measured against another copy, unresolved V genes explain less than half of the discrepancy, and the remainder lacks a known reason. From that table come the V and J calls and clone size; the DNA was used to work out D and trimming. This sample has about 21,000 clones in its table, and 78% of those were observed once. The ten largest clones capture roughly 7.3% of the sample.

Concerning this clone itself: This receptor's antigen is unknown. Base qualities are not recorded, but no much larger clone differs from it by a single base.

In the paper's terms, the time point label means: pre-treatment sample, taken before nivolumab and TIL therapy. A phase I trial run at two centers enrolled adults with stage 4 NSCLC between 2017 and 2020. The samples were drawn from an open-label, single-arm phase I trial testing tumor-infiltrating lymphocyte therapy combined with nivolumab in advanced non-small cell lung cancer. Mononuclear cells from blood collected in EDTA tubes were isolated on a Ficoll gradient and snap-frozen as pellets, and DNA was then extracted using a Qiagen mini-prep kit. The full study reports these points: Clonotypes from the infused TIL partially replaced the baseline peripheral repertoire and then declined over months, and persistence showed no apparent association with response. Generalizability was limited because the cohort was highly selected, with more treatment-naive, never-smoker and oncogene-addicted patients included than is typical. The study protocol defined all tumor marker inferences as exploratory.

From its cysteine to its phenylalanine, the CDR3 spans 16 amino acids. Kept here is only the CDR3 DNA, which spans 48 bases and is read in frame from base 1. Per the germline V gene, MNHNS is the CDR1 and SASEGT is the CDR2. The germline V end is reduced by 4 bases and the J end by 6 bases; junction bases left unmatched: 9. The source of this sequence is a person between 25 and 80 years old with non-small cell lung cancer. Here the sequenced sample was blood, taken at baseline. The sequence joins TRBV6-1 to TRBJ2-7, and 13 bases in between align with TRBD2. The CDR3 reads CASSVQTGTSGVEQYF. The base sequence is TGTGCCAGCAGTGTACAAACCGGGACTAGCGGGGTCGAGCAGTACTTC.